These 10 T cell receptor beta chains came from one sample sequenced in a study of beta chain features in type 1 diabetes (dated by TCRdb to between 2018 and 2020). General study outcomes and caveats: In all four CD4+ subsets, TCRB CDR3 length was moderately but significantly shorter in type 1 diabetes patients.

These TCRs' antigens remain unknown. The method behind the library was the immunoSEQ multiplex PCR assay. All of the isolated RNA was reverse transcribed with the High Capacity cDNA Reverse Transcription Kit, so expressed TCRB transcripts were sequenced. Sourced from immuneACCESS, this table was stored by TCRdb with only in-frame sequences that have V and J called. A share of the clones is absent; for the studies checked, an unresolved V gene accounts for under half, and the remainder has no known explanation. Present in this sample are a few hundred thousand clones, roughly 10% of which were seen just once. The top ten hold over 0.015% of the sample. Specimen: naive CD4+ T cells from blood. Sample cell subset or site, as interpreted from the label and publication: true naive CD4+ T cells. The receptor set was obtained from a man aged 25-45 years with type 1 diabetes.

This chain links TRBV10-2 with TRBJ2-2; 10 nucleotides line up with TRBD2. Germline CDR1 reads WSHSY; CDR2 reads SAAADI. The J segment lost 6 bases and the V segment lost 11 bases, leaving 6 bases of the junction unmatched. The CDR3 covers 13 residues. In nucleotides, the CDR3 is TGCGCCGCGGCGGGACTAGCGTCCGGGGAGCTGTTTTTT. Translating gives CAAAGLASGELFF.

This clone was detected only a few times. The V and J genes are TRBV11-2 and TRBJ1-2, with 7 bases matching TRBD1. V shed 4 bases, J shed 6 bases, and the junction held 11 bases outside the gene matches. CDR3 size: 15 residues. Germline CDR1 and CDR2: SGHAT and FQNNGV. CDR3 sequence (DNA): TGTGCCAGCAGCTCACCACGGACAGGTCCTAATGGCTACACCTTC. Translated: CASSSPRTGPNGYTF.

This clone turned up a few times. The genes are TRBV5-1 and TRBJ2-1; D unresolved. V lost 4 bases and J lost 5, with 13 bases in between. The CDR3 length is 14 residues. CDR1 is SGHRS and CDR2 is YFSETQ in the germline V gene. The DNA of the CDR3 is TGCGCCAGCAGCCCCGAGTACTCGCACAATGAGCAGTTCTTC. Translating it yields CASSPEYSHNEQFF.

This clone occurred a few times. The chain has TRBV5-1 and TRBJ2-2; tentative D call: TRBD1 (5 bases). The length of the CDR3 is 13 residues. V shed 6 bases and J shed 1 base, with 7 bases lying between them. Germline CDR1 and CDR2: SGHRS and YFSETQ. The CDR3 reads CASNGQNTGELFF. The CDR3 DNA sequence: TGCGCCAGCAACGGACAGAACACCGGGGAGCTGTTTTTT.

The rearrangement links TRBV11-2 to TRBJ1-4, with D possibly matching TRBD1 (6 bases). Germline CDR1 and CDR2: SGHAT and FQNNGV. Trimming stripped 2 bases from V and 5 bases from J, with 12 bases between. CDR3 size: 15 residues. CDR3 protein: CASSLMGATNEKLFF. The CDR3 nucleotides are TGTGCCAGCAGCTTAATGGGGGCGACGAATGAAAAACTGTTTTTT.

The chain carries TRBV4-2 and TRBJ2-2, with D maybe TRBD1 (5 bases). Trimming removed 0 bases from V and 1 base from J, with 6 bases in between. This CDR3 is built from 15 residues. Germline CDR1 reads LGHNA; CDR2 reads YNFKEQ. DNA of the CDR3: TGTGCCAGCAGCCAAGAAGGGGTGAACACCGGGGAGCTGTTTTTT. Protein sequence: CASSQEGVNTGELFF.

This sequence joins TRBV4-1 and TRBJ1-6; weak D call: TRBD1 (6 bases). In germline, CDR1 is MGHRA, CDR2 YSYEKL. CDR3 length: 19 residues. Trimming cost V 0 bases and J 10 bases, with 25 bases left between them. In nucleotides, the CDR3 is TGCGCCAGCAGCCAAGACAGATTTACAGGGACGCGGTCAAAGTCACCCCTCCACTTT. Translating gives CASSQDRFTGTRSKSPLHF.

This clone showed up just a few times. The chain combines TRBV27 with TRBJ1-6; the D is unclear. Germline CDR1 and CDR2: MNHEY and SMNVEV (reference sequence). This CDR3 comprises 14 residues. Trimming stripped 1 base from V and 7 bases from J, with 8 bases between. The CDR3 spells CASSLWERNSPLHF. The DNA for the CDR3 is TGTGCCAGCAGTTTATGGGAGCGAAATTCACCCCTCCACTTT.

The chain has TRBV9 and TRBJ2-2, with D possibly matching TRBD1 (6 bases). This CDR3 contains 14 residues. The V gene's germline CDR1 is SGDLS and CDR2 YYNGEE. V was trimmed by 1 base and J by 8 bases, leaving 12 bases between them. The CDR3 here is CASSVFGQPGELFF. CDR3 coding DNA: TGTGCCAGCAGCGTATTCGGACAGCCAGGGGAGCTGTTTTTT. Combining the CDR3 with reference TRBV9 and TRBJ2-2 gives the whole variable domain DSGVTQTPKHLITATGQRVTLRCSPRSGDLSVYWYQQSLDQGLQFLIQYYNGEERAKGNILERFSAQQFPDLHSELNLSSLELGDSALYFCASSVFGQPGELFFGEGSRLTVL.

The chain combines TRBV30 with TRBJ2-2; TRBD2 aligns across 8 bases. Germline V lookup: CDR1 GTSNPN, CDR2 SVGIG (reference sequence). The trim removed 2 bases at V and 12 bases at J, leaving 8 bases unmatched. This CDR3 comprises 13 residues. The CDR3 loop is CAWSSGGAQKLFF. CDR3 DNA sequence: TGTGCCTGGAGTAGCGGGGGAGCCCAGAAGCTGTTTTTT.